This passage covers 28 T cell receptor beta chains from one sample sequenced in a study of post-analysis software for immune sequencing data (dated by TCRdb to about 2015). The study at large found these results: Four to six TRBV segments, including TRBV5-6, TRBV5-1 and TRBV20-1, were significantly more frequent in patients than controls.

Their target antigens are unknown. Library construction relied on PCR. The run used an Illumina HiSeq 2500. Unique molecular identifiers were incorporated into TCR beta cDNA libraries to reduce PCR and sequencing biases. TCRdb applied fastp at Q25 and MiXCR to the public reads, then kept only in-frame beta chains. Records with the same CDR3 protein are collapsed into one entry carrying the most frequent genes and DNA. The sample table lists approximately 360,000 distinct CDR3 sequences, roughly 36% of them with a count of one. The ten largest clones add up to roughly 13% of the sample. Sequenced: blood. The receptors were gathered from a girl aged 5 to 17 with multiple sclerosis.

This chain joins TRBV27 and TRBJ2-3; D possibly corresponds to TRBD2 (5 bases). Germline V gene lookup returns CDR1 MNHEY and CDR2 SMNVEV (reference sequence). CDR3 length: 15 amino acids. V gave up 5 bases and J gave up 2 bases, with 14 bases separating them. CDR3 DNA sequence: TGTGCCAGCAGTCTAGGAGGATACTACACAGATACGCAGTATTTT. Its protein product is CASSLGGYYTDTQYF.

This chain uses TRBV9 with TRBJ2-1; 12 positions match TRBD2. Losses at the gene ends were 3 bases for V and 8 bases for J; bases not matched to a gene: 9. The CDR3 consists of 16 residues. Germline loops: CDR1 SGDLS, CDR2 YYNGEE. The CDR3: CASSDPTSGGWDEQFF. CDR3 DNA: TGTGCCAGCAGCGACCCGACTAGCGGGGGATGGGATGAGCAGTTCTTC.

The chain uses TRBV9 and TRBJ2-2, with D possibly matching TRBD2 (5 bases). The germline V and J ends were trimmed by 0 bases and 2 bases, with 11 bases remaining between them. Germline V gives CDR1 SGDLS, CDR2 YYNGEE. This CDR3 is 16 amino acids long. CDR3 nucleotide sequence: TGTGCCAGCAGCGTAGGAGGGTCAACAAACACCGGGGAGCTGTTTTTT. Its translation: CASSVGGSTNTGELFF.

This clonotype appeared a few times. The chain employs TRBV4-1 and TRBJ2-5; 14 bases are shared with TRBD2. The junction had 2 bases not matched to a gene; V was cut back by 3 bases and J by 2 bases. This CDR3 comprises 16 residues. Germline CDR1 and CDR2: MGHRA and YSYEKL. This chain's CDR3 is CASSHRLAGGQETQYF. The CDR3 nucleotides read TGCGCCAGCAGCCACCGACTAGCGGGAGGGCAAGAGACCCAGTACTTC.

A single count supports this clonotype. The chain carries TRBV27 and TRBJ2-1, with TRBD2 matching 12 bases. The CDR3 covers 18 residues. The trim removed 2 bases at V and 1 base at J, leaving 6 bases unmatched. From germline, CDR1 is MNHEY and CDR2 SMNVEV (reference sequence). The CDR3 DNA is TGTGCCAGCAGTTTAATTCCCCTAGCGGGAGGGTCCTACAATGAGCAGTTCTTC. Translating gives CASSLIPLAGGSYNEQFF.

The CDR3: CASSQDQRGRRSPLHF. The CDR3 coding sequence is TGTGCCAGCAGCCAAGATCAGCGGGGCAGGCGATCACCCCTCCACTTT. This chain connects TRBV3-1 to TRBJ1-6; D perhaps matches TRBD1 (5 bases). Germline V CDR1 and CDR2: LGHDT, YNNKEL (reference sequence). The CDR3 has 16 amino acids. Trimming pared 0 bases from V and 10 bases from J, leaving 16 bases between. The entire variable domain, with the rest obtained from reference TRBV3-1 and TRBJ1-6, is as follows: DTAVSQTPKYLVTQMGNDKSIKCEQNLGHDTMYWYKQDSKKFLKIMFSYNNKELIINETVPNRFSPKSPDKAHLNLHINSLELGDSAVYFCASSQDQRGRRSPLHFGNGTRLTVT.

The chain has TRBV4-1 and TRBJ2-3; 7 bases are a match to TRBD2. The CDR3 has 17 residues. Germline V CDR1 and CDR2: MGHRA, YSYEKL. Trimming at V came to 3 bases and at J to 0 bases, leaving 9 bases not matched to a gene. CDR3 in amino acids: CASSHPGEGRSTDTQYF. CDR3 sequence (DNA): TGCGCCAGCAGCCACCCTGGGGAGGGCCGGAGCACAGATACGCAGTATTTT.

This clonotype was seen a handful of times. Written as DNA, the CDR3 is TGTGCCAGCAGCTTAGGGATAGCGGGGGCTCAGCAGTTCTTC. The encoded protein is CASSLGIAGAQQFF. The chain combines TRBV7-2 with TRBJ2-1; TRBD2 agrees at 9 bases. The CDR3 covers 14 residues. The germline V gene has CDR1 SGHTA and CDR2 FQGNSA. V was clipped by 1 base and J by 11 bases; unmatched bases: 6.

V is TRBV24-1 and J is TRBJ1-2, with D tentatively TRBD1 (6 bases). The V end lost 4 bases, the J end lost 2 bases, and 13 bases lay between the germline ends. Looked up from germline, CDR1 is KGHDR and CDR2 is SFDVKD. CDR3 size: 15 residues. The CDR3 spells CATSEGGLNNYGYTF. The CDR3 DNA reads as TGTGCCACCAGTGAGGGGGGCCTAAACAACTATGGCTACACCTTC.

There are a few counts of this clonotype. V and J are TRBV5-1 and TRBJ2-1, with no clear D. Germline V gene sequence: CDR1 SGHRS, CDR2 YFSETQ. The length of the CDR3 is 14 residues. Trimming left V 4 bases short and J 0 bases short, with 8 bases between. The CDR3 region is CASSIVSSYNEQFF. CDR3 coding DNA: TGCGCCAGCAGCATTGTTAGCTCCTACAATGAGCAGTTCTTC.

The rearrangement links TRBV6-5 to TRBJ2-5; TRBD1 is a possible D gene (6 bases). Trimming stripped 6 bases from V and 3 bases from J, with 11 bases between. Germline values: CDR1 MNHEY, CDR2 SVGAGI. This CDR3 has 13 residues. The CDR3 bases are TGTGCCAGCAGATTCTCAGGGGAAGAGACCCAGTACTTC. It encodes CASRFSGEETQYF.

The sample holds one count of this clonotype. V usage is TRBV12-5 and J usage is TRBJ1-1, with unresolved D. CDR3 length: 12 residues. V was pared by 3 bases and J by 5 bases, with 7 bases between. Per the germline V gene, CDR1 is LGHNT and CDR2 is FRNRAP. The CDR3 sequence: CASGFDITEAFF. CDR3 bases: TGTGCTAGTGGTTTTGACATTACTGAAGCTTTCTTT.

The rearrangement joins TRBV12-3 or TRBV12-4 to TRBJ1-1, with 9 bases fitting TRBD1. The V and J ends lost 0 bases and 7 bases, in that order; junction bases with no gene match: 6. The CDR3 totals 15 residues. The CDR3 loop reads CASSLAAGQGYEAFF. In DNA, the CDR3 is TGTGCCAGCAGTTTAGCCGCGGGACAGGGCTATGAAGCTTTCTTT.

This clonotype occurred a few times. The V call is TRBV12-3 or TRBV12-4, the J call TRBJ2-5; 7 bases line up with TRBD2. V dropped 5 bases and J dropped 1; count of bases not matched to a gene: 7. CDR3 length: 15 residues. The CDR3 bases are TGTGCCAGCAGTCCTAATTCGGGAGGCCAAGAGACCCAGTACTTC. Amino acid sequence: CASSPNSGGQETQYF.

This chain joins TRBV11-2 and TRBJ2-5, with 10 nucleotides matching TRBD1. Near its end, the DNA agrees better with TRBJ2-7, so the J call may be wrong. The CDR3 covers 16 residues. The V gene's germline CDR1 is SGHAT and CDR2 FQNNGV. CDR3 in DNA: TGTGCCAGCAGCTTAGTCAGGGGACAGGGGAGGAACGAGCAGTACTTC. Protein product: CASSLVRGQGRNEQYF.

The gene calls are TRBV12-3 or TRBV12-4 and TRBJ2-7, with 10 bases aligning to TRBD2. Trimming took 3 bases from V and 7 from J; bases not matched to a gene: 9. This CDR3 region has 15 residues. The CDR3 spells CASSFGLAGVGEQYF. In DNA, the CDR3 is TGTGCCAGCAGTTTTGGGCTAGCGGGGGTGGGGGAGCAGTACTTC.

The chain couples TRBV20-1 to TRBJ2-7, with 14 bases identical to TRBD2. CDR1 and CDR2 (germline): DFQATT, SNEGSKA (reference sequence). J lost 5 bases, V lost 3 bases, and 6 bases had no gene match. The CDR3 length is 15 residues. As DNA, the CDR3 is TGCAGTGCTAGGACGACTAGCGGGGGGGACCACGAGCAGTACTTC. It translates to CSARTTSGGDHEQYF.

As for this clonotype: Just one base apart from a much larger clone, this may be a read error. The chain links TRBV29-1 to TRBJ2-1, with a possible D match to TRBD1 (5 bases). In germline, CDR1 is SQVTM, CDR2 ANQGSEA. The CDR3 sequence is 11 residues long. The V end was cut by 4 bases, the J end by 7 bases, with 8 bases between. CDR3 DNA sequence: TGCAGCGTTGCAAACAGGAATGAGCAGTTCTTC. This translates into CSVANRNEQFF.

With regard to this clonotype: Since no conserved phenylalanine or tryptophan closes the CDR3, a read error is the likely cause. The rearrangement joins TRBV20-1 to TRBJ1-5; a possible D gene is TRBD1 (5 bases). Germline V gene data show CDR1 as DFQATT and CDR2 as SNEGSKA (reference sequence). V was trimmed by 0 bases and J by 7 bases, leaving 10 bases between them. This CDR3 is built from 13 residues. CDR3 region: CSARDDEGQPQHC. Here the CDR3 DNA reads TGCAGTGCTAGAGACGACGAGGGGCAGCCCCAGCATTGT.

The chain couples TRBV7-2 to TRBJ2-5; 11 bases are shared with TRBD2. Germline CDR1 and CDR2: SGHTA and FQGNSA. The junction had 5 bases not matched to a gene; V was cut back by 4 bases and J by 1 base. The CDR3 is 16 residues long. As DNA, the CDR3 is TGTGCCAGCAGCTCAACTAGCGGGGGACTCCAAGAGACCCAGTACTTC. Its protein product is CASSSTSGGLQETQYF.

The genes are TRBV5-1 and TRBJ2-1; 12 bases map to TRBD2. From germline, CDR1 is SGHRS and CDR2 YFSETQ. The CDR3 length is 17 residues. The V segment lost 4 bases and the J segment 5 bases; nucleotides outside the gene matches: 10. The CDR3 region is CASSPASGGAFDNEQFF. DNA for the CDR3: TGCGCCAGCAGCCCAGCTAGCGGGGGGGCCTTTGACAATGAGCAGTTCTTC. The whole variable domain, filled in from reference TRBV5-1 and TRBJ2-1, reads KAGVTQTPRYLIKTRGQQVTLSCSPISGHRSVSWYQQTPGQGLQFLFEYFSETQRNKGNFPGRFSGRQFSNSRSEMNVSTLELGDSALYLCASSPASGGAFDNEQFFGPGTRLTVL.

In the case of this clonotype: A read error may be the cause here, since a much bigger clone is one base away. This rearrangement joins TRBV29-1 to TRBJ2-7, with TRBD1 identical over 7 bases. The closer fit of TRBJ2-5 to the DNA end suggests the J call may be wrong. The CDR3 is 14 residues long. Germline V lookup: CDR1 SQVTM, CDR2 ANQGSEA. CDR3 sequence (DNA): TGCAGCGTTGACGGGAAGGGGGCAGGCGAGACCCAGTACTTC. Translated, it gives CSVDGKGAGETQYF.

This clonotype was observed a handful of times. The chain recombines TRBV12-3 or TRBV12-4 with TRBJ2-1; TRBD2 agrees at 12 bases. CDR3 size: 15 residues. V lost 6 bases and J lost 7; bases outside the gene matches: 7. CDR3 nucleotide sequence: TGTGCCAGCAGCTCACTAGCGGGGGGTGGGAATGAGCAGTTCTTC. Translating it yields CASSSLAGGGNEQFF.

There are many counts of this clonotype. The CDR3 sequence: CASSQEPNGENLYGYTF. The CDR3 DNA reads TGCGCCAGCAGCCAAGAGCCCAACGGGGAGAACCTCTATGGCTACACCTTC. V gene TRBV4-1 combines with J gene TRBJ1-2; the D is unclear. Deletions cut 0 bases from V and 4 bases from J, with 18 bases between. Germline values: CDR1 MGHRA, CDR2 YSYEKL. This CDR3 has 17 amino acids.

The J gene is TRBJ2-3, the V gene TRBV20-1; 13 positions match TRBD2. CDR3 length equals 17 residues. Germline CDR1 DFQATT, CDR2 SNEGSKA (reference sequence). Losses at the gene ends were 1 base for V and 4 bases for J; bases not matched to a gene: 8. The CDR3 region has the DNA TGCAGTGCTAGAGGGACTAGCGGGGGCTTAAGACCAGATACGCAGTATTTT. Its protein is CSARGTSGGLRPDTQYF.

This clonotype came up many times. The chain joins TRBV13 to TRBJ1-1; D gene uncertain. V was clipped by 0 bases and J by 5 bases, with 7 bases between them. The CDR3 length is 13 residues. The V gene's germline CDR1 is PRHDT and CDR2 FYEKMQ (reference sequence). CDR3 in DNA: TGTGCCAGCAGCTTAGGGGGAAGGACTGAAGCTTTCTTT. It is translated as CASSLGGRTEAFF.

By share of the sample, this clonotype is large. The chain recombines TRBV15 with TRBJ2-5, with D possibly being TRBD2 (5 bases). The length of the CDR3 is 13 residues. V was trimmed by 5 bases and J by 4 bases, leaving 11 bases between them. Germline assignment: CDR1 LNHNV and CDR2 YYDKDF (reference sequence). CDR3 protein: CATSSEGGETQYF. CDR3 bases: TGTGCCACCAGCTCAGAGGGTGGAGAGACCCAGTACTTC.

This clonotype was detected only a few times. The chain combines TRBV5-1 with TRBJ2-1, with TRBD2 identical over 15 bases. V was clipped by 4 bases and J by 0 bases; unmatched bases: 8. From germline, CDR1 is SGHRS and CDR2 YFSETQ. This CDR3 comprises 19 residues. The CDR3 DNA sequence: TGCGCCAGCAGCCATGGGACTAGCGGGGGGAGGAGCTCCTACAATGAGCAGTTCTTC. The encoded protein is CASSHGTSGGRSSYNEQFF.